Below, 32 T cell receptor beta chains from the same sample are listed, as sequenced in a study of somatic mutations in cytotoxic T cells in rheumatoid arthritis. Profiled with immunoSEQ multiplex PCR; TCRdb holds only in-frame clones, not every one. The sample contains around 19,000 clones, roughly 65% of which appear only once. Specimen: CD8+ T cells sorted from blood. All receptors derive from an adult with rheumatoid arthritis.

V gene TRBV5-6 combines with J gene TRBJ2-7, with 8 bases fitting TRBD1. V was pared by 4 bases and J by 3 bases, with 6 bases of the junction left unmatched. CDR3 size: 14 residues. Germline lookup yields CDR1 SGHDT and CDR2 YYEEEE. CDR3 sequence: CASSPQGAVYEQYF. The CDR3 DNA follows: TGTGCCAGCAGCCCCCAGGGGGCCGTCTACGAGCAGTACTTC.

The V and J genes are TRBV15 and TRBJ2-7; TRBD1 agrees at 10 bases. Germline assignment: CDR1 LNHNV and CDR2 YYDKDF (reference sequence). J lost 2 bases, V lost 3 bases, and 1 base had no gene match. This CDR3 region has 14 residues. Written as DNA, the CDR3 is TGTGCCACCAGCAGTGGACAGGGGGCCTACGAGCAGTACTTC. It specifies CATSSGQGAYEQYF.

The rearrangement uses TRBV6-6 and TRBJ1-2; TRBD1 might be the D (6 bases). V was shortened by 7 bases and J by 6 bases, with 21 bases between the two germline ends. Germline V CDR1 and CDR2: MNHNY, SVGAGI (reference sequence). The CDR3 sequence is 15 residues long. CDR3 nucleotides: TGTGCCAGCAATCACGAGGGGGGCGCGGTCGATGGCTACACCTTC. Its protein is CASNHEGGAVDGYTF.

The chain employs TRBV6-5 and TRBJ2-7; 8 bases are a match to TRBD1. There are 14 residues in the CDR3. Per the germline V gene, CDR1 is MNHEY and CDR2 is SVGAGI. The J segment lost 4 bases and the V segment lost 4 bases, leaving 6 bases of the junction unmatched. The CDR3 nucleotides read TGTGCCAGCAGTTCAGGACAGGGCGTGTACGAGCAGTACTTC. This gives the protein CASSSGQGVYEQYF.

This chain connects TRBV5-6 to TRBJ2-3; 16 bases agree with TRBD2. The CDR3 length is 16 residues. CDR1 and CDR2 (germline): SGHDT, YYEEEE. J was trimmed by 4 bases and V by 4 bases; bases with no gene match: 3. CDR3 in amino acids: CASSTGTSGGADTQYF. In nucleotides, the CDR3 is TGTGCCAGCAGCACCGGGACTAGCGGGGGGGCAGATACGCAGTATTTT.

This clone was seen only once. CDR3 DNA: TGTGCCAGCAGCTTCCTCGGCGGGGGGGAGGCCGGCGACGAGCAGTACTTC. Its translation: CASSFLGGGEAGDEQYF. The chain links TRBV13 to TRBJ2-7; 9 nucleotides agree with TRBD2. With V trimmed by 3 bases and J by 5 bases, 14 bases remained unmatched. CDR1 is PRHDT, CDR2 FYEKMQ, per germline (reference sequence). The CDR3 has 17 residues.

The DNA of the CDR3 is TGTGCCAGCAGACGGGAGGAAGCATTCTACGAGCAGTACTTC. Translating it yields CASRREEAFYEQYF. The gene calls are TRBV6-6 and TRBJ2-7; 7 bases are shared with TRBD2. This CDR3 is built from 14 residues. With 6 bases clipped from V and 3 bases from J, the junction kept 8 bases outside the gene matches. Germline CDR1 and CDR2: MNHNY and SVGAGI (reference sequence).

This chain joins TRBV10-3 and TRBJ1-4; D perhaps matches TRBD1 (6 bases). Germline V gene data show CDR1 as ENHRY and CDR2 as SYGVKD. Between the trimmed V and J ends, which lost 3 bases and 6 bases, there was a span of 11 bases. The CDR3 consists of 14 residues. The CDR3 sequence is CAISEGGEDEKLFF. DNA for the CDR3: TGTGCCATCAGTGAAGGGGGTGAGGATGAAAAACTGTTTTTT.

In its sample, this clone was seen once. The chain couples TRBV9 to TRBJ2-5; 7 bases line up with TRBD2. Germline CDR1 is SGDLS and CDR2 is YYNGEE. The CDR3 length is 13 residues. Losses at the gene ends were 4 bases for V and 3 bases for J; bases not matched to a gene: 3. CDR3 coding DNA: TGTGCCAGCAGCTCCGGGACTAAAGAGACCCAGTACTTC. Its protein is CASSSGTKETQYF.

This clone has only a few counts. The V gene is TRBV9, the J gene TRBJ1-3; 8 nucleotides align to TRBD1. With 0 bases clipped from V and 6 bases from J, the junction kept 14 bases outside the gene matches. The CDR3 runs to 18 residues. Germline CDR1 SGDLS, CDR2 YYNGEE. CDR3 loop: CASSVAGARQGLANTIYF. The CDR3 coding sequence is TGTGCCAGCAGCGTAGCGGGCGCCAGACAGGGGCTCGCAAACACCATATATTTT.

This chain uses TRBV6-6 with TRBJ1-1; no definite D call. Germline CDR1 is MNHNY and CDR2 is SVGAGI (reference sequence). With 4 bases removed from V and 3 bases from J, the gap between germline ends came to 9 bases. This CDR3 spans 13 amino acids. The CDR3 reads CASSFQHYTEAFF. The CDR3 nucleotides are TGTGCCAGCAGTTTCCAACATTACACTGAAGCTTTCTTT.

This chain connects TRBV13 to TRBJ2-5; TRBD2 matches 10 bases. Unmatched junction bases numbered 6, after V lost 2 bases and J lost 3 bases. CDR1 is PRHDT, CDR2 FYEKMQ, per germline (reference sequence). This CDR3 has 16 amino acids. The CDR3 loop is CASSLLSGGTEETQYF. Written as DNA, the CDR3 is TGTGCCAGCAGCTTACTTAGCGGGGGGACCGAAGAGACCCAGTACTTC.

This clone has just a few counts. This chain links TRBV5-6 with TRBJ1-2; D unclear. Per the germline V gene, CDR1 is SGHDT and CDR2 is YYEEEE. The CDR3 contains 13 residues. V lost 4 bases and J lost 4, with 11 bases in between. CDR3 sequence reads: CASSGEVFYGYTF. The CDR3 DNA reads TGTGCCAGCAGCGGGGAGGTATTCTATGGCTACACCTTC.

The chain couples TRBV10-1 to TRBJ2-7; TRBD1 agrees at 8 bases. The CDR3 runs 15 residues. After removal of 4 bases from V and 5 bases from J, the junction contained 10 bases not matched to a gene. CDR1 and CDR2 (germline): WNHNN, SYGVQD (reference sequence). The CDR3 region is CASSGPGQVLHEQYF. As DNA, the CDR3 is TGCGCCAGCAGTGGTCCGGGACAGGTTCTTCACGAGCAGTACTTC.

The count of this clone is one. The chain joins TRBV5-6 to TRBJ1-2; no clear D. Germline values: CDR1 SGHDT, CDR2 YYEEEE. This CDR3 is 15 amino acids long. V lost 4 bases and J 4 bases, leaving 17 bases between the germline ends. The CDR3 protein is CASSASSTEGYGYTF. DNA for the CDR3: TGTGCCAGCAGCGCTAGCTCCACCGAGGGCTATGGCTACACCTTC.

The chain couples TRBV5-1 to TRBJ2-5; D is unresolved. There are 13 residues in the CDR3. Germline V gene sequence: CDR1 SGHRS, CDR2 YFSETQ. Trimming cost V 3 bases and J 14 bases, with 20 bases left between them. CDR3 region: CASSYDDTMGKYF. CDR3 nucleotide sequence: TGCGCCAGCAGCTACGACGACACAATGGGGAAATACTTC.

The CDR3 region is CASSPIGGGYEQYF. For the CDR3, the DNA is TGCGCCAGCAGTCCTATAGGGGGCGGCTACGAGCAGTACTTC. The V and J genes are TRBV10-2 and TRBJ2-7; the match to TRBD1 covers 7 bases. Germline V lookup: CDR1 WSHSY, CDR2 SAAADI. The CDR3 totals 14 residues. Trimming removed 5 bases from V and 3 bases from J; junction bases left unmatched: 7.

The chain employs TRBV4-3 and TRBJ2-2, with D unresolved. Germline V gives CDR1 LGHNA, CDR2 YSLEER. This CDR3 is built from 14 residues. Trimming stripped 0 bases from V and 2 bases from J, with 4 bases between. This chain's CDR3 is CASSQELNTGELFF. The CDR3 DNA sequence: TGCGCCAGCAGCCAAGAGTTAAACACCGGGGAGCTGTTTTTT.

The chain links TRBV2 to TRBJ1-5; D is possibly TRBD1 (5 bases). The CDR3 is made up of 15 amino acids. Germline CDR1 reads SNHLY; CDR2 reads FYNNEI. V shed 3 bases and J shed 2 bases, with 11 bases lying between them. CDR3 amino acids: CASSEGRVGNQPQHF. CDR3 coding DNA: TGTGCCAGCAGTGAGGGCAGGGTGGGCAATCAGCCCCAGCATTTT. The full variable domain, with the rest looked up from reference TRBV2 and TRBJ1-5, is EPEVTQTPSHQVTQMGQEVILRCVPISNHLYFYWYRQILGQKVEFLVSFYNNEISEKSEIFDDQFSVERPDGSNFTLKIRSTKLEDSAMYFCASSEGRVGNQPQHFGDGTRLSIL.

The chain uses TRBV11-2 and TRBJ1-6; the D gene is possibly TRBD1 (6 bases). V dropped 3 bases and J dropped 10 bases, with 13 bases sitting between them. CDR3 size: 14 residues. CDR1 and CDR2 from the germline V gene are SGHAT and FQNNGV. The chain's CDR3 is CASSLGALGSPLHF. For the CDR3, the DNA is TGTGCCAGCAGCTTGGGGGCTTTAGGGTCACCCCTCCACTTT.

This chain uses TRBV28 with TRBJ2-1; D is uncertain. CDR3 length equals 13 residues. Trimming took 10 bases from V and 0 from J, leaving 10 bases between them. CDR1 is MDHEN, CDR2 SYDVKM, per germline. The CDR3 DNA reads as TGTGCCACCGCTCGGAGCTCCTACAATGAGCAGTTCTTC. This gives the protein CATARSSYNEQFF. The entire variable domain, with the rest obtained from reference TRBV28 and TRBJ2-1, is as follows: DVKVTQSSRYLVKRTGEKVFLECVQDMDHENMFWYRQDPGLGLRLIYFSYDVKMKEKGDIPEGYSVSREKKERFSLILESASTNQTSMYLCATARSSYNEQFFGPGTRLTVL.

There are a few counts of this clone. The chain links TRBV4-3 to TRBJ2-1; 11 nucleotides align to TRBD2. The CDR3 sequence is 17 residues long. The V gene's germline CDR1 is LGHNA and CDR2 YSLEER. After removal of 0 bases from V and 5 bases from J, the junction contained 6 bases not matched to a gene. CDR3 sequence: CASSQDSGTSGDNEQFF. In nucleotides, the CDR3 is TGCGCCAGCAGCCAAGATTCCGGGACTAGCGGAGACAATGAGCAGTTCTTC.

This clone was seen a single time. The rearrangement uses TRBV5-6 and TRBJ2-5, with D possibly TRBD2 on 5 matching bases. Germline V gene data show CDR1 as SGHDT and CDR2 as YYEEEE. The V end was cut by 2 bases, the J end by 0 bases, with 8 bases between. The CDR3 spans 14 residues. This CDR3 is CASSLGADQETQYF. CDR3 nucleotides: TGTGCCAGCAGCTTAGGAGCGGACCAAGAGACCCAGTACTTC.

The chain is built from TRBV4-1 and TRBJ2-7; 11 bases fit TRBD1. With V trimmed by 1 base and J by 3 bases, 8 bases remained unmatched. The length of the CDR3 is 17 residues. Germline assignment: CDR1 MGHRA and CDR2 YSYEKL. The CDR3 spells CASSQGSGTGGFYEQYF. CDR3 in DNA: TGCGCCAGCAGCCAAGGGTCCGGGACAGGGGGTTTCTACGAGCAGTACTTC.

There are a few counts of this clone. V and J are TRBV7-2 and TRBJ2-7; TRBD1 agrees at 10 bases. The CDR3 is made up of 15 amino acids. The V gene's germline CDR1 is SGHTA and CDR2 FQGNSA. The V and J ends lost 3 bases and 9 bases, in that order; junction bases with no gene match: 11. The CDR3 DNA is TGTGCCAGCAGCTTCGTCCGGGACAGGGGAATATGGCAGTACTTC. Amino acid sequence: CASSFVRDRGIWQYF.

This clone has just one count. J is TRBJ2-3 and V is TRBV7-3; possibly TRBD1 or TRBD2 for D (5 bases each). V was pared by 4 bases and J by 2 bases, with 13 bases between. The CDR3 covers 15 residues. CDR1 SGHTA and CDR2 FQGTGA come from the germline V gene. The CDR3 sequence is CASSSLPGHTDTQYF. DNA of the CDR3: TGTGCCAGCAGCTCCCTTCCGGGGCACACAGATACGCAGTATTTT.

The CDR3 DNA reads TGTGCCAGCAGTTGGGGACAGGGGGACTACGAGCAGTACTTC. Translating gives CASSWGQGDYEQYF. The chain carries TRBV7-9 and TRBJ2-7, with TRBD1 matching 11 bases. J gave up 3 bases and V 6 bases, and 4 bases lay outside the gene matches. CDR3 length equals 14 residues. Per germline, CDR1 SEHNR and CDR2 FQNEAQ (reference sequence).

The sample holds a few counts of this clone. The chain recombines TRBV14 with TRBJ1-6; possible D gene TRBD1, 6 bases. V dropped 2 bases and J dropped 7 bases, with 9 bases sitting between them. From germline, CDR1 is SGHDN and CDR2 FVKESK. CDR3 size: 14 residues. The CDR3 bases are TGTGCCAGCAGCCAAACAGGGAGGAATTCACCCCTCCACTTT. Translating it yields CASSQTGRNSPLHF.

This sequence joins TRBV19 and TRBJ2-7; D unresolved. There are 13 residues in the CDR3. V was shortened by 4 bases and J by 3 bases, with 10 bases between the two germline ends. Germline CDR1 is LNHDA and CDR2 is SQIVND (reference sequence). DNA for the CDR3: TGTGCCAGTAGTAATCTGAATTTCTACGAGCAGTACTTC. Protein: CASSNLNFYEQYF.

A single count supports this clone. V gene TRBV7-3 combines with J gene TRBJ2-3, with 7 bases fitting TRBD2. CDR1 is SGHTA, CDR2 FQGTGA, per germline. With V trimmed by 0 bases and J by 1 base, 4 bases remained unmatched. The CDR3 length is 16 residues. The CDR3, as DNA: TGTGCCAGCAGCTTAACGGGCGGGGGAGGCACAGATACGCAGTATTTT. Its protein is CASSLTGGGGTDTQYF.

This clone was recorded a few times. J is TRBJ1-2 and V is TRBV19; possible D gene TRBD1, 6 bases. The germline V gene has CDR1 LNHDA and CDR2 SQIVND (reference sequence). V was clipped by 3 bases and J by 0 bases, with 11 bases between them. CDR3 length equals 15 residues. The CDR3 DNA follows: TGTGCCAGTAGTATCAATACAGGGCCTAACTATGGCTACACCTTC. Its translation is CASSINTGPNYGYTF.

V is TRBV6-5 and J is TRBJ2-7; the D gene is possibly TRBD2 (6 bases). CDR1 is MNHEY, CDR2 SVGAGI, per germline. V lost 1 base and J lost 4, with 8 bases in between. This CDR3 is 13 amino acids long. DNA for the CDR3: TGTGCCAGCAGTTACTGGGGGACTTACGAGCAGTACTTC. Residues: CASSYWGTYEQYF.